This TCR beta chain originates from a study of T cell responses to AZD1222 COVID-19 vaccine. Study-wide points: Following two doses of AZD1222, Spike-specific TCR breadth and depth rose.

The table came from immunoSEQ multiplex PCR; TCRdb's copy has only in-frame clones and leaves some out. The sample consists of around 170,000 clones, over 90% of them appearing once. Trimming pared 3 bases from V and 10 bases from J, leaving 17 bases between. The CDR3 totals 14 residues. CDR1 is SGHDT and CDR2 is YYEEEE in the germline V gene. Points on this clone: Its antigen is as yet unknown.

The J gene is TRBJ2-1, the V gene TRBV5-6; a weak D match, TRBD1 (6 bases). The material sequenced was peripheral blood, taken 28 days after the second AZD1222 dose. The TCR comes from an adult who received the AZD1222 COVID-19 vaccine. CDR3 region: CASSYRDTLREQFF. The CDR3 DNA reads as TGTGCCAGCAGCTACCGGGACACGCTACGGGAGCAGTTCTTC.